This T cell receptor (beta chain) was recorded in a study of human T cells and chemical hapten exposure. Study-level information: The study traced per-sample TCR yield variation mainly to small differences in pooled library volumes. Study findings and constraints: No alteration of TCRs above 1 in 1000 frequency was seen with DPC sensitization.

TCRdb recomputed calls from the RACE reads with MiXCR, one row per CDR3 protein. The profile shows about 130,000 distinct CDR3 sequences, approximately 8.3% of them singletons. About this clonotype: Its antigen remains unknown.

The CDR3 has 14 amino acids. Germline V gene data show CDR1 as SEHNR and CDR2 as FQNEAQ (reference sequence). V was shortened by 5 bases and J by 7 bases, with 18 bases between the two germline ends. Time point reported: healthy volunteer bleed at 2 weeks. The starting material, unfractionated whole blood, was used for total RNA extraction. V usage is TRBV7-9 and J usage is TRBJ2-7, with D possibly being TRBD2 (6 bases). The receptor's source is a male donor in good health. Some clones in this sample may be carry-over from other donors' samples. The sequencing input was whole blood. CDR3 loop: CASSHPGRTGEQYF. The CDR3 coding sequence is TGTGCCAGCAGCCACCCGGGGAGGACGGGTGAGCAGTACTTC.